This T cell receptor beta chain was obtained from a study of T cell changes during pregnancy in multiple sclerosis (dated by TCRdb to between 2018 and 2021). Notes on the research overall: The study examined how the T cell repertoire changed over the course of pregnancy in women with multiple sclerosis.

Concerning this clone itself: The antigen this receptor binds is unknown. No per-base quality is available; no much larger clone lies one base away.

Library prep was done by the immunoSEQ multiplex PCR assay. TCRdb's version of the immuneACCESS table is confined to in-frame rearrangements and falls short of the full clone set. An unresolved V gene accounts for under half of the shortfall where checked; the remainder is of unknown origin. The sample table shows 70,000 to 90,000 clones, and approximately 92% are seen once. Around 0.75% of the sample comes from the top ten. Based on the germline V gene (reference sequence), the CDR1 and CDR2 sequences are PRHDT and FYEKMQ. Trimming accounts for 4 bases at V and 4 bases at J, while the number of junction bases matched to no gene is 4. The CDR3 numbers 15 residues from cysteine through phenylalanine. Just the 45-base CDR3 DNA is kept, in frame starting at base 1.

Sequencing used peripheral blood, obtained in the second trimester of pregnancy. This TCR was sampled from a female donor in good health, enrolled as a control in a pregnancy study. The sequence joins TRBV13 to TRBJ2-6, with 7 bases in between that match TRBD1. The nucleotide sequence is TGTGCCAGCAGCTCGGACAGGTACGGGGCCAACGTCCTGACTTTC. This translates into CASSSDRYGANVLTF.